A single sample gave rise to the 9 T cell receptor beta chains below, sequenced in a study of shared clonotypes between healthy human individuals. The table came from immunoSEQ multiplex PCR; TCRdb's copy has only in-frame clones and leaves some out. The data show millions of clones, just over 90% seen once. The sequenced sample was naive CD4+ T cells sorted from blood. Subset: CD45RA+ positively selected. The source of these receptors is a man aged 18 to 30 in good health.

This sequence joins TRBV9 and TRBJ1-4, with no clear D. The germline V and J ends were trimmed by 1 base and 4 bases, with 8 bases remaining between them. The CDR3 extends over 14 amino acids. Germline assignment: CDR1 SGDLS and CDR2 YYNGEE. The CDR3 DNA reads TGTGCCAGCAGCGTAATGGACGGTAATGAAAAACTGTTTTTT. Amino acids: CASSVMDGNEKLFF.

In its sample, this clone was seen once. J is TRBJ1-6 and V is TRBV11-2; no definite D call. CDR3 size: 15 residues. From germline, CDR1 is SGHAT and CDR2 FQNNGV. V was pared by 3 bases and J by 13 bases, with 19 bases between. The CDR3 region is CASSFNPDGVTPLHF. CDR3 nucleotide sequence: TGTGCCAGCAGCTTCAACCCCGACGGGGTTACGCCCCTCCACTTT.

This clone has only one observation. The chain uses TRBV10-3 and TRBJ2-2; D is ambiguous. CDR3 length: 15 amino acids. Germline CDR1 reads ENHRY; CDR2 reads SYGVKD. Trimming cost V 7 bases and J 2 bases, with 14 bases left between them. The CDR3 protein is CAITPGRTNTGELFF. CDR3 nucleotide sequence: TGTGCCATCACCCCAGGACGGACCAACACCGGGGAGCTGTTTTTT.

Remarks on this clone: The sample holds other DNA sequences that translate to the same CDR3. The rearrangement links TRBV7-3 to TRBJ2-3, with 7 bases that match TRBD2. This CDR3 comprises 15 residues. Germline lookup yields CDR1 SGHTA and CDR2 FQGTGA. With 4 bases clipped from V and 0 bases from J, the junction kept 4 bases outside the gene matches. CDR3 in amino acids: CASSSSGTSTDTQYF. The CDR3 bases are TGTGCCAGCAGCTCGAGCGGGACTAGCACAGATACGCAGTATTTT.

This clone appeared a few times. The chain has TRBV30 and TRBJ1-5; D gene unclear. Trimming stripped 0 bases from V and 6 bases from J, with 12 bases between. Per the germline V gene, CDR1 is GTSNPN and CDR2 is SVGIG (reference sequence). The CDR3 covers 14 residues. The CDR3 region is CAWSVAGTPQPQHF. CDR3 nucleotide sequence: TGTGCCTGGAGTGTAGCGGGAACCCCTCAGCCCCAGCATTTT.

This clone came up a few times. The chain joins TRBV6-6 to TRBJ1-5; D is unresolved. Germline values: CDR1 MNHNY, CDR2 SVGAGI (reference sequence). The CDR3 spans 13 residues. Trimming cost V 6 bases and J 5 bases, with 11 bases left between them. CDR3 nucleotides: TGTGCCAGCAGCCGCGGGGAGGATCAGCCCCAGCATTTT. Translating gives CASSRGEDQPQHF.

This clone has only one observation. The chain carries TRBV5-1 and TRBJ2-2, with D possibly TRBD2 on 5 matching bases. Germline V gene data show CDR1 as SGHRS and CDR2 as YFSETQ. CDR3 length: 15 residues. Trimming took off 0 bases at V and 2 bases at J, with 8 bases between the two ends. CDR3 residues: CASSLGTFNTGELFF. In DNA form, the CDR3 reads TGCGCCAGCAGCTTGGGGACTTTTAACACCGGGGAGCTGTTTTTT.

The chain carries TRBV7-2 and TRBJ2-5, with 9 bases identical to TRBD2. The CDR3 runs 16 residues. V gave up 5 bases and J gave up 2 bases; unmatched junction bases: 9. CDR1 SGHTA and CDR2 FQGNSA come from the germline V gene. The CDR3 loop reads CASSQGTSWGQETQYF. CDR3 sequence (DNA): TGTGCCAGCAGCCAAGGGACTAGCTGGGGGCAAGAGACCCAGTACTTC.

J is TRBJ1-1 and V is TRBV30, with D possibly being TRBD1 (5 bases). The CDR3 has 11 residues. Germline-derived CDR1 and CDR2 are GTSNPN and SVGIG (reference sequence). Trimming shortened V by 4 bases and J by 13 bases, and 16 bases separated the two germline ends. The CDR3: CAWTGSLKSFF. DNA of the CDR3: TGTGCCTGGACAGGGTCACTGAAGAGTTTCTTT. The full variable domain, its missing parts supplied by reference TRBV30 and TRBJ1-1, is SQTIHQWPATLVQPVGSPLSLECTVEGTSNPNLYWYRQAAGRGLQLLFYSVGIGQISSEVPQNLSASRPQDRQFILSSKKLLLSDSGFYLCAWTGSLKSFFGQGTRLTVV.